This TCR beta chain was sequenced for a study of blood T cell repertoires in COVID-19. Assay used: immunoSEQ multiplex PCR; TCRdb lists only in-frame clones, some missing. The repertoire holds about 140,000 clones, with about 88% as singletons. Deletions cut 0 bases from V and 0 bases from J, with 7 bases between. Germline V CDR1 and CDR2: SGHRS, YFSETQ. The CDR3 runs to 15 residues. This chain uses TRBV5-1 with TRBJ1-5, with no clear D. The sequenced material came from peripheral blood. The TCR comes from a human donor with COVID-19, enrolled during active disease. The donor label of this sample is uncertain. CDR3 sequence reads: CASSLGEVSNQPQHF. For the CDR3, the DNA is TGCGCCAGCAGCTTGGGAGAAGTTAGCAATCAGCCCCAGCATTTT.